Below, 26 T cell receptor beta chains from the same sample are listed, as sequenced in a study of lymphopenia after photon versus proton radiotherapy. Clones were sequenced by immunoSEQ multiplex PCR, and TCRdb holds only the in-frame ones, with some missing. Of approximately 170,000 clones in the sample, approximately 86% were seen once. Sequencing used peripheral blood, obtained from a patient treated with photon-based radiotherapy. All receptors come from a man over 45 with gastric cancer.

The CDR3 reads CASSFRSGGGYTF. DNA of the CDR3: TGTGCCAGCAGCTTCAGGTCAGGGGGTGGCTACACCTTC. The rearrangement joins TRBV7-2 to TRBJ1-2; 7 positions match TRBD1. The CDR3 is 13 residues long. V lost 3 bases and J lost 7; bases outside the gene matches: 5. The V gene's germline CDR1 is SGHTA and CDR2 FQGNSA.

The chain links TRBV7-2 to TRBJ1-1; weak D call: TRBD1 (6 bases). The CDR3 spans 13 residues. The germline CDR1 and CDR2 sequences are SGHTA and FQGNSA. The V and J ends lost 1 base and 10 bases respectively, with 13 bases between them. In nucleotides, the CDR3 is TGTGCCAGCAGCTTAGTACAGGGAATCGCAGCTTTCTTT. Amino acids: CASSLVQGIAAFF.

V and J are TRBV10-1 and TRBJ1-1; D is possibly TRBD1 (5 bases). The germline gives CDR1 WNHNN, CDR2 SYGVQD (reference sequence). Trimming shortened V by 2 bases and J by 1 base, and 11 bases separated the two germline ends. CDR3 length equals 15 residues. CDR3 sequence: CASSELQGRNTEAFF. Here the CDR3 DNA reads TGCGCCAGCAGTGAGCTCCAGGGTAGGAACACTGAAGCTTTCTTT.

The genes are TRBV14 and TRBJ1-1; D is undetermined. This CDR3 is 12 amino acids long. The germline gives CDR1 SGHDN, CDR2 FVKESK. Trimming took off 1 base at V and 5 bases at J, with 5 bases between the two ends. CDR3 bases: TGTGCCAGCAGCCAAGGGAGAACTGAAGCTTTCTTT. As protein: CASSQGRTEAFF.

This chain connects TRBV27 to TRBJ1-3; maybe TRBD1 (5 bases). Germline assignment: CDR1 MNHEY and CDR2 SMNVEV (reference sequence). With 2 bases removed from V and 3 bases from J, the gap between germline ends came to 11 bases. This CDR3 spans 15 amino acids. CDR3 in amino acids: CASSLVGGGGNTIYF. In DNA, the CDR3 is TGTGCCAGCAGTTTAGTGGGGGGAGGTGGAAACACCATATATTTT.

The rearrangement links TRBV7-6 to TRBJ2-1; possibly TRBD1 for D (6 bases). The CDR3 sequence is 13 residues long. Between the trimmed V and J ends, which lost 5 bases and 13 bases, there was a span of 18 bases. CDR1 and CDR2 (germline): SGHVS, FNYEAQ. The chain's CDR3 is CASSPPGHIVQFF. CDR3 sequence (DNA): TGTGCCAGCAGCCCGCCGGGACATATCGTTCAGTTCTTC.

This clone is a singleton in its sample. CDR3 sequence: CASSLGTSPNEQYF. CDR3 nucleotide sequence: TGTGCCAGCAGTTTAGGGACTAGTCCCAACGAGCAGTACTTC. V and J are TRBV27 and TRBJ2-7, with 8 bases that match TRBD2. The ends lost 2 bases at V and 5 bases at J; junction bases unmatched: 5. Germline V gene lookup returns CDR1 MNHEY and CDR2 SMNVEV (reference sequence). The CDR3 contains 14 residues.

Written as DNA, the CDR3 is TGTGCCAGTAGTCCGGGACAGGGCTTTGCTGAAGCTTTCTTT. It encodes CASSPGQGFAEAFF. The chain uses TRBV19 and TRBJ1-1; 9 bases are a match to TRBD1. Trimming cost V 5 bases and J 6 bases; bases outside gene matches: 7. Germline CDR1 is LNHDA and CDR2 is SQIVND (reference sequence). The CDR3 covers 14 residues.

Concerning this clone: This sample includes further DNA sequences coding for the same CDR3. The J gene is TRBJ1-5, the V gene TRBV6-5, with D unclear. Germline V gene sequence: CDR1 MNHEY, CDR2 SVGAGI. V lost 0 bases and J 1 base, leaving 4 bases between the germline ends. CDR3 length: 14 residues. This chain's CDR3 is CASSYSGSNQPQHF. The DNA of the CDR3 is TGTGCCAGCAGTTACTCCGGGAGCAATCAGCCCCAGCATTTT.

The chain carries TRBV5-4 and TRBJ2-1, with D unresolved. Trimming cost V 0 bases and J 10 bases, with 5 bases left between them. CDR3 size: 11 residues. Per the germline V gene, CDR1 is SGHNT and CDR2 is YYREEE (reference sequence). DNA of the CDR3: TGTGCCAGCAGCTTGGAGGCGGAGCAGTTCTTC. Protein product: CASSLEAEQFF.

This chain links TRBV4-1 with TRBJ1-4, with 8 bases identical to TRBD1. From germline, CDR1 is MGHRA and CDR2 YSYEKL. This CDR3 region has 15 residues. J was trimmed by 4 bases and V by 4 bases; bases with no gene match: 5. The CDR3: CASSLPGQVNEKLFF. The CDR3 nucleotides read TGCGCCAGCAGCCTGCCGGGACAGGTTAATGAAAAACTGTTTTTT.

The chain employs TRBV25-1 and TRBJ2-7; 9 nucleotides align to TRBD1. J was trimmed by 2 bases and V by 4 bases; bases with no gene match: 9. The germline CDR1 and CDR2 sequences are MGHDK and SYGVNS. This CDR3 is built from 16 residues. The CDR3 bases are TGTGCCAGCAGTGCCCTTGGGACAGGGAATCCCTACGAGCAGTACTTC. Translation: CASSALGTGNPYEQYF.

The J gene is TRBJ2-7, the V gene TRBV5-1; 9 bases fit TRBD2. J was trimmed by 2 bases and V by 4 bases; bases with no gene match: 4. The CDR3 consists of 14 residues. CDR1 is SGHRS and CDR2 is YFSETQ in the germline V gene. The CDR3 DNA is TGCGCCAGCAGCGCGACTAGCGGTCCCTACGAGCAGTACTTC. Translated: CASSATSGPYEQYF.

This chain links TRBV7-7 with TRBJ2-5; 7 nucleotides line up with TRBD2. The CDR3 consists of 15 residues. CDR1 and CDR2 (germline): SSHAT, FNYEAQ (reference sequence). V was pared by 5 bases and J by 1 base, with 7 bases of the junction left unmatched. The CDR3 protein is CASSPRLAAQETQYF. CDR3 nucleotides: TGTGCCAGCAGCCCCCGGCTAGCGGCCCAAGAGACCCAGTACTTC.

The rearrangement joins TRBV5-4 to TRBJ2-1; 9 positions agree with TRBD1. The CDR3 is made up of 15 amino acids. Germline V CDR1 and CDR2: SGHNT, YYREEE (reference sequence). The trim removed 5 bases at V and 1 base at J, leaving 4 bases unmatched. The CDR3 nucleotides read TGTGCCAGCAGTCCCGGGACAGGGTCCTACAATGAGCAGTTCTTC. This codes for CASSPGTGSYNEQFF.

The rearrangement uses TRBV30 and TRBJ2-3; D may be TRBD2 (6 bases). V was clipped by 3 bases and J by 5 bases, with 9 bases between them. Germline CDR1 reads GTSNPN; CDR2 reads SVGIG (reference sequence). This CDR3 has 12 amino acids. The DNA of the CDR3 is TGTGCCTGGAGGGGGGGAGGAGATACGCAGTATTTT. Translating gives CAWRGGGDTQYF.

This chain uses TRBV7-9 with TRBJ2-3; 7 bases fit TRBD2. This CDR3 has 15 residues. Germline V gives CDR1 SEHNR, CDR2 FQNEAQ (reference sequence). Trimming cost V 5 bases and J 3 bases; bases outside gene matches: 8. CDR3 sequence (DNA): TGTGCCAGCAGCCCCCTGGGGGGGGGTACAGATACGCAGTATTTT. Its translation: CASSPLGGGTDTQYF.

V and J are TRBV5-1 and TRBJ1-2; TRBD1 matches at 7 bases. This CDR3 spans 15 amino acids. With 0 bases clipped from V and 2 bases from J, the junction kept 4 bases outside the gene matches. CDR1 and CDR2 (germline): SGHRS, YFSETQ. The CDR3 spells CASSLEGTDNYGYTF. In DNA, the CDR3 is TGCGCCAGCAGCTTGGAAGGGACAGACAACTATGGCTACACCTTC.

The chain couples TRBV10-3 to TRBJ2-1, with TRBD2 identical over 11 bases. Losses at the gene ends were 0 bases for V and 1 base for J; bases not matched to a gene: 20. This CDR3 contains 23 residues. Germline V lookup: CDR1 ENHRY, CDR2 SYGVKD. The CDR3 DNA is TGTGCCATCAGTGAGTCCGCCGCCTGGACAGACCCACTAGCGGGAGAGTCCTACAATGAGCAGTTCTTC. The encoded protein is CAISESAAWTDPLAGESYNEQFF.

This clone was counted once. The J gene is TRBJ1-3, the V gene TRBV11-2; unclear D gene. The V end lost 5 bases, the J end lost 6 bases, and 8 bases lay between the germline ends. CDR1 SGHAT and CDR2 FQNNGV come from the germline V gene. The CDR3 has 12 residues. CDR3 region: CASSPPSNTIYF. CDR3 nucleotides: TGTGCCAGCAGCCCCCCATCAAACACCATATATTTT.

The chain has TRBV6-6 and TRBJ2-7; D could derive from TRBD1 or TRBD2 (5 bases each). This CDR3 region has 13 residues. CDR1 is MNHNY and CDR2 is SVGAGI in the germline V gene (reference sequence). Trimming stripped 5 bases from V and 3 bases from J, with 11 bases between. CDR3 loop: CASSRDPDYEQYF. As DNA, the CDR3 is TGTGCCAGCAGTCGGGACCCAGACTACGAGCAGTACTTC.

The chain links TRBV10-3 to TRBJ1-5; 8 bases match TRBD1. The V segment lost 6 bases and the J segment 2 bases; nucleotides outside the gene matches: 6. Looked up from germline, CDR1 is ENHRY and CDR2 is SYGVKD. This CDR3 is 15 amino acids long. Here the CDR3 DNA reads TGTGCCATCAGCAACCCGGGACAGGGCAATCAGCCCCAGCATTTT. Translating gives CAISNPGQGNQPQHF.

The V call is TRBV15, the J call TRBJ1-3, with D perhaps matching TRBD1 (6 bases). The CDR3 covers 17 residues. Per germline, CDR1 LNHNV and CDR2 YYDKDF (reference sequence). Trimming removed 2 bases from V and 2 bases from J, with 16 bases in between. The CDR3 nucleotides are TGTGCCACCAGCAGAAATCCAGGGGCCCTGGCTGGAAACACCATATATTTT. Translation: CATSRNPGALAGNTIYF.

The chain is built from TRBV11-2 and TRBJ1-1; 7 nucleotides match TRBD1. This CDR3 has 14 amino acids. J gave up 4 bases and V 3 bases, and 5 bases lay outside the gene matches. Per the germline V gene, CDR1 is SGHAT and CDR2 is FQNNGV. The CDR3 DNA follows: TGTGCCAGCAGCTTCAGGGGGGGGACCACTGAAGCTTTCTTT. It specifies CASSFRGGTTEAFF.

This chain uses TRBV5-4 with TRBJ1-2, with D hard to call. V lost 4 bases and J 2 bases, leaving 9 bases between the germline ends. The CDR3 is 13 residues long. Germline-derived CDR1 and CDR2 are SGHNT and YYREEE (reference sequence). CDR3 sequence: CASSTLTNYGYTF. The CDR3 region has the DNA TGTGCCAGCAGCACCCTGACGAACTATGGCTACACCTTC.

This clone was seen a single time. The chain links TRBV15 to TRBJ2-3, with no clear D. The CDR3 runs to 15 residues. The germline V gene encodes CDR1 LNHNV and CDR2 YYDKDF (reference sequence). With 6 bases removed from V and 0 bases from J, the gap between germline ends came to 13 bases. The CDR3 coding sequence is TGTGCCACCAGGCCCAACTCCGCTAGCACAGATACGCAGTATTTT. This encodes CATRPNSASTDTQYF.